This entry describes one T cell receptor beta chain. What this receptor recognizes is not known. No base qualities exist here, and no much larger clone lies one base off it. The data are from a study of cytomegalovirus exposure and HLA in healthy donors (dated by TCRdb to the late 2010s). Turning to the overall study: According to an earlier analysis of several hundred of the donors, 200 million or so T cells yielded over 90 million unique TCR beta sequences and approximately 300 Gb of sequence data. On average, around 240,000 unique TCR beta nucleotide sequences were sequenced per donor among roughly 430 genotyped donors of the cohort, with roughly 18% of those sequences being non-productive. To study patterns of TCR occurrence, a later analysis re-analyzed previously published TCR beta repertoires from 666 donors and added high-resolution HLA genotyping. Roughly 300 gigabases of sequencing data and 75 million to 85 million unique TCR sequences made up an early release that covered some 640 HLA-typed donors. All discovery cohort repertoires had been generated on a single sequencing platform. Besides the first cohort of hundreds of subjects, a separate validation cohort made up of around 120 different subjects was used. A later genetic analysis used genome-wide SNP genotypes for about 60% of the 666 donors, treating that subset as a discovery cohort. The study aimed to test whether cataloging public T cell receptors could reveal signatures of past pathogen exposure. The study combined high-throughput TCR immunosequencing, statistical association of individual TCRs with disease status, and machine learning to predict cytomegalovirus infection status. HLA typing covered class I and class II loci at four-digit resolution. Rather than drawing on any new phenotypic data, the later analysis identified candidate immune exposures from TCR beta sequences and the way those sequences occurred across donors. Among the roughly 410 genotyped donors, approximately 76% belonged to the genetic ancestry cluster associated with self-reported Caucasian donors. In an earlier analysis of several hundred of the donors, high-throughput TCR beta sequencing was used to judge whether each TCR beta V gene segment behaved as functional or pseudogenic. Roughly five DR-DQ haplotypes were handled as single units for association and clustering, since linkage in the cohort was strong. The study used immunosequencing to profile the T cell repertoires of hundreds of subjects and linked those repertoires to cytomegalovirus serostatus. Alongside the repertoire data, information on donor age, sex, ethnicity and CMV serostatus was compiled. The number of donors typed differed by locus, with 629-630 for A, B, C, DRB1 and DQB1, over 500 for DQA1, over 600 for DPA1, and under 490 for DPB1. Paper-wide results and their limitations: In a later analysis, TCR association rates were found to vary across HLA loci, with the most associated TCRs seen for DRB1 alleles and the fewest for HLA-C alleles. According to a later analysis, parvovirus B19, influenza, CMV and Epstein-Barr virus appeared linked to several top co-occurrence clusters. Most CMV-associated TCR beta chains appeared to be HLA-restricted in a later analysis, and the HLA associations seemed to be driven largely by CMV exposure. In a later analysis, HLA-associated TCR beta chains showed more clonal expansion and lower generation probabilities than non-associated chains that were equally common. In a later analysis, some 17,000 TCR beta sequences were associated with specific HLA alleles at a false discovery rate of 0.05. The sequencing pipeline was judged likely to have produced a cluster of highly shared sequence variants as a technical artifact. When HLA alleles, especially DR and DQ, strongly co-occurred, attributing TCR associations to individual alleles was difficult. Across donors, most TCR sequences were observed very rarely, whereas some public TCRs were present in many individuals. In vitro tests confirmed that a few of the cytomegalovirus-associated TCR beta chains recognize cytomegalovirus antigens. Seventeen rarely observed V segments, including chromosome 9 orphons, were excluded from the earlier analysis of some 590 of the donors because counts were too low. For the cohort, immune exposure information was limited to CMV serostatus. The authors suggested that the approach could potentially be generalized to other disease states and immunological phenotypes. In an earlier analysis of roughly 500 of the donors, most TCR beta V segments appeared in productive rearrangements about 87% or about 30% of the time, broadly matching IMGT annotations. A later genetic analysis reported fewer N-insertions in productive TCRs among donors in an Asian-associated ancestry cluster than the approximately 670-donor mean. In this cohort, only TCR beta chains were sequenced, and detectable features were limited by the absence of alpha or paired-chain data. Some IMGT-functional V segments, including TRBV6-2 and TRBV6-3, could not be told apart with the 87-base-pair reads, so those segments were excluded. Correlated functional status among segregating V segments might reflect linkage disequilibrium, but an unknown experimental factor could not be ruled out. A later genetic analysis associated a missense DCLRE1C variant with V-gene and J-gene trimming of TCR beta chains, and an independent cohort replicated the association. In both the original and validation cohorts, the classifier was reported to diagnose cytomegalovirus status with high specificity and sensitivity. A further reported finding was that TCR beta sequences accurately predicted the HLA-A and HLA-B alleles for most subjects in the first cohort. The presence/absence analyses assumed that sequencing depth was roughly uniform across donors, and that assumption may not be true. HLA typing was unavailable for some donors at each locus, so association tests used only the typed subset. The study listed around 160 TCR beta chains as associated with cytomegalovirus.

The CDR3 contains 15 residues, cysteine and phenylalanine counted. The read is trimmed to its CDR3 DNA, 45 bases read in frame from base 1. Ends trimmed: V by 4 bases, J by 1 base; bases unmatched to a gene: 5. The germline V gene gives CDR1 as SGDLS and CDR2 as YYNGEE. The cohort comprised around 700 healthy bone marrow donors. Cohort members were all nominally healthy when sampled, although unrecorded immune exposures were likely present. The donor was CMV seropositive and belonged to the group of 250 to 300 seropositive cohort members. Every donor gave a peripheral blood sample, and the peripheral blood mononuclear cells from that sample were used for TCR beta sequencing. The Qiagen DNeasy Blood Extraction Kit was used to extract genomic DNA from the blood cell samples. Libraries were built with the immunoSEQ multiplex PCR assay. The multiplex PCR relied on a mix of 60 forward primers for TCR Vbeta segments and 13 reverse primers for TCR Jbeta segments. The CDR3 region of rearranged TCR beta genes was amplified from genomic DNA by a multiplex PCR assay. The amplified TCR beta libraries were sequenced on the Illumina HiSeq System as 87-base-pair reads. From the authors' description of their analysis: In a later analysis, roughly 80 million unique TCR beta chains were counted across the 500 to 850 repertoires, and roughly 11 million of these chains were shared by at least two donors. A nearest-neighbor algorithm error-corrected the raw reads and collapsed the reads into unique sequences, merging closely related sequences to remove PCR and sequencing errors. Alignment of CDR3 sequences to IMGT reference sequences was used to assign V, D and J gene segments. For a sequence to be retained, at least a six-nucleotide match to both a V gene segment and a J gene segment was required. A rearrangement counted as productive if the CDR3 had no stop codons and remained in frame with V and J, and every other rearrangement counted as non-productive. Following IMGT convention, CDR3 was defined as the stretch from the second conserved V-encoded cysteine up to the conserved J-encoded phenylalanine. In an earlier analysis of 500 to 650 of the donors, sequences lacking an unambiguous match to a single V gene segment were excluded. In an earlier analysis of several hundred of the donors, V segments were called functional above 56.7% productive rearrangements and were called segregating when the between-donor standard deviation exceeded 5%. A statistical classification framework was built to diagnose cytomegalovirus status from the catalog of TCR beta chain sequences. In a later analysis, V and J genes were assigned by comparing TCR nucleotide sequences against IMGT/GENE-DB human TR gene sequences. The TCRdist pipeline was used in a later analysis to assign CDR3 sequences and most-parsimonious VDJ recombination scenarios. In a later analysis, each TCR beta chain was defined by its CDR3 amino acid sequence together with its V-gene family, and reads lacking a unique V-gene family were excluded. To address suspected cross-contamination and a sequencing artifact, a later analysis removed around 600 highly shared, low-generation-probability nucleotide sequences. In a later analysis, a clonal expansion index for each public chain was calculated from normalized within-repertoire ranks of inferred template counts. A later analysis computed generation probabilities with a VDJ recombination model fitted to out-of-frame rearrangements, and checked the results against IGoR. A later analysis scored TCR-TCR, TCR-HLA and TCR-CMV co-occurrence with hypergeometric tests, applying a repertoire-size bias correction to TCR pairs. To estimate false discovery rates, a later analysis permuted the HLA or CMV assignments 20 times. In a later analysis, co-occurring TCRs were grouped with DBSCAN, and TCRdist sequence similarity was added when clustering was performed within HLA-allele-positive subsets. Co-occurrence clustering excluded repertoires with fewer than 30,000 or more than 120,000 public chains, plus five with anomalous nucleotide sharing. TCRdb limited this immuneACCESS table to in-frame rearrangements with V and J called. A share of clones is missing; checked studies link under half to unresolved V genes, and the rest is unexplained. The V and J calls and clone size are taken from that table; D and trimming were inferred from the DNA. The table for this sample lists about 160,000 clones; roughly 80% of them were counted only once. Around 3.4% of the sample belongs to the ten largest clones.

The sequenced sample consisted of PBMCs. The receptor was isolated from a man aged 25-40 years in good health and CMV-seropositive. This chain joins TRBV9 to TRBJ1-1, with TRBD1 identical over 9 junction bases. The CDR3 protein is CASSLQGAGNTEAFF. The sequenced DNA: TGTGCCAGCAGCCTACAGGGGGCGGGGAACACTGAAGCTTTCTTT.